What follows is one T cell receptor beta chain and its context. Its antigen is as yet unknown. This entry comes from a study of T cells in narcolepsy. Whole-study findings and limits: Same-patient CSF and blood CD4+ T cell clonotypes included HCRT-specific and TRIB2-specific autoreactive ones.

TCRdb's copy holds only in-frame clones and misses some; the assay was immunoSEQ multiplex PCR. The sample consists of tens of thousands of clones, roughly 80% of them appearing once. The V end was cut by 2 bases, the J end by 1 base, with 8 bases between. The CDR3 is 14 amino acids. The V gene's germline CDR1 is KGHSH and CDR2 LQKENI. The sequence came from a human donor with narcolepsy. The sequenced material came from CD45RA- memory CD4+ T cells from PBMCs. This chain links TRBV18 with TRBJ1-1, with D possibly being TRBD1 (5 bases). CDR3 residues: CASSPYGQNTEAFF. Written as DNA, the CDR3 is TGTGCCAGCTCACCATACGGACAGAACACTGAAGCTTTCTTT. The variable domain in full, completed from reference TRBV18 and TRBJ1-1, reads NAGVMQNPRHLVRRRGQEARLRCSPMKGHSHVYWYRQLPEEGLKFMVYLQKENIIDESGMPKERFSAEFPKEGPSILRIQQVVRGDSAAYFCASSPYGQNTEAFFGQGTRLTVV.